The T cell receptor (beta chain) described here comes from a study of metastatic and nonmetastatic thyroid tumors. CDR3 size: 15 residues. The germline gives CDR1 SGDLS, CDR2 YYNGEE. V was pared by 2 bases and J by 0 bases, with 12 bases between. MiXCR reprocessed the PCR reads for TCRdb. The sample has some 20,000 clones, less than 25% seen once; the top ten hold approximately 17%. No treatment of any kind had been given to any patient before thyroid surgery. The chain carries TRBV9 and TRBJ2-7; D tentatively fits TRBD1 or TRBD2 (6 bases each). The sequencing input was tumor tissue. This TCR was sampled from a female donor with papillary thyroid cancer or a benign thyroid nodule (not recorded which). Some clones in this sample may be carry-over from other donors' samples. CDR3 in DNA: TGTGCCAGCAGCGTCGAGGGGGGAAGCTCCTACGAGCAGTACTTC. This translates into CASSVEGGSSYEQYF.